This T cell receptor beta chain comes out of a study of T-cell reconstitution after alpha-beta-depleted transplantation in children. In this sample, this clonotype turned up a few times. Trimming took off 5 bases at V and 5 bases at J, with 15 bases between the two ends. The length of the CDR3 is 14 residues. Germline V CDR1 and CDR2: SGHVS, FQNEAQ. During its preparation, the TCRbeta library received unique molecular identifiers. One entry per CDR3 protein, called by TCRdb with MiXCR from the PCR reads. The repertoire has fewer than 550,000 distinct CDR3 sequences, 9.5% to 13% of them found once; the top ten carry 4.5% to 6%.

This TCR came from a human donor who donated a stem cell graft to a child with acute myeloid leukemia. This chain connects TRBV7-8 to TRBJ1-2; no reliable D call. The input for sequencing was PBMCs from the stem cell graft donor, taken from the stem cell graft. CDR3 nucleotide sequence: TGTGCCAGCAGCGAGAGGGATTTTACTTATGGCTACACCTTC. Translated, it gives CASSERDFTYGYTF.